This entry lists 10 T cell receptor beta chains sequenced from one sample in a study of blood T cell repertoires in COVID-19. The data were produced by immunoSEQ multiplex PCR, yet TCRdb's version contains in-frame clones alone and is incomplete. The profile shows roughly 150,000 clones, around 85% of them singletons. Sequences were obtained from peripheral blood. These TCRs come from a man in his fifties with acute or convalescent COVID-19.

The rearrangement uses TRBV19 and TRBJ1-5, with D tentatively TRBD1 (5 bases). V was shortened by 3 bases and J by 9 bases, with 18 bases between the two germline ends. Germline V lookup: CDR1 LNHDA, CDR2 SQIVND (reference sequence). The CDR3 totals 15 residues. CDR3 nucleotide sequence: TGTGCCAGTAGTATGAGTTCCACCACAGGCTCGCCCCAGCATTTT. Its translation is CASSMSSTTGSPQHF.

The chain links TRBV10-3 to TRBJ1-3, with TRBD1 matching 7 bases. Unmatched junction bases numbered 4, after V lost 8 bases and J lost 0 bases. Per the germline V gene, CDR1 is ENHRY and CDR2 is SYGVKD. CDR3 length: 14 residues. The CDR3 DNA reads TGTGCCATCGGGGACAGTCGCTCTGGAAACACCATATATTTT. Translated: CAIGDSRSGNTIYF.

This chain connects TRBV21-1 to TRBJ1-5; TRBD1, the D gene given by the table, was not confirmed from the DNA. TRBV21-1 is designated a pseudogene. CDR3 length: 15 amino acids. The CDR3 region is CASSKARQSNQPQHF. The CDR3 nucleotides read TGTGCCAGCAGCAAAGCGAGACAGAGCAATCAGCCCCAGCATTTT.

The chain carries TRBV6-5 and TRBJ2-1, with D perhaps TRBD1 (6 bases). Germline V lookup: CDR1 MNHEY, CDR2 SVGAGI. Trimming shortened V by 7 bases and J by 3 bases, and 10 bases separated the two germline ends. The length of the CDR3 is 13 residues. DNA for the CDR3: TGTGCCAGCAAAATGGACAGCTACAATGAGCAGTTCTTC. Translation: CASKMDSYNEQFF.

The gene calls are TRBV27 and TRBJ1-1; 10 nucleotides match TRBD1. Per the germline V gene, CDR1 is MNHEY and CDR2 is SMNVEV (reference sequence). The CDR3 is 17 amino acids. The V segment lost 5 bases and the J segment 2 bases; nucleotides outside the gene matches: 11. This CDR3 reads CASSQDRGPGPNTEAFF. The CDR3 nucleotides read TGTGCCAGCAGTCAAGACAGGGGGCCCGGACCAAACACTGAAGCTTTCTTT.

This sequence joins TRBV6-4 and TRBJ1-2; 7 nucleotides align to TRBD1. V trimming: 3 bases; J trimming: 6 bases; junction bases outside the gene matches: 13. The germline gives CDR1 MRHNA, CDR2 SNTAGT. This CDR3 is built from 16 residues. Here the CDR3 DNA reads TGTGCCAGCAGTGATGGGGAGACAGGGAGTGTCCATGGCTACACCTTC. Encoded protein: CASSDGETGSVHGYTF.

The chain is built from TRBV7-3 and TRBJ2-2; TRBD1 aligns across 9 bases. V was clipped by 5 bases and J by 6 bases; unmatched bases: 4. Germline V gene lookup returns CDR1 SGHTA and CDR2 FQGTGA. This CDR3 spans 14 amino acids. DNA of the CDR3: TGTGCCAGCAGCAGGGACAGGGCGTCCGGGGAGCTGTTTTTT. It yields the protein CASSRDRASGELFF.

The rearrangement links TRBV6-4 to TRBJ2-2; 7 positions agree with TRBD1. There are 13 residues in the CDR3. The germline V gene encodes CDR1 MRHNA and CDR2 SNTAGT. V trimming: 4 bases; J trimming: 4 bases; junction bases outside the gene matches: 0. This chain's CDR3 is CASSGDSTGELFF. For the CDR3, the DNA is TGTGCCAGCAGTGGGGACAGCACCGGGGAGCTGTTTTTT.

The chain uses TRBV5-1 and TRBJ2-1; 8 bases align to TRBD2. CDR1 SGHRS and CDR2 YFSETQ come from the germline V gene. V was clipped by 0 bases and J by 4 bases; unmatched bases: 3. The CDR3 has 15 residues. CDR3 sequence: CASSLERERYNEQFF. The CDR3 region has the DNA TGCGCCAGCAGCTTGGAGCGGGAGCGGTACAATGAGCAGTTCTTC. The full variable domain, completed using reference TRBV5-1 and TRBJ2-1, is KAGVTQTPRYLIKTRGQQVTLSCSPISGHRSVSWYQQTPGQGLQFLFEYFSETQRNKGNFPGRFSGRQFSNSRSEMNVSTLELGDSALYLCASSLERERYNEQFFGPGTRLTVL.

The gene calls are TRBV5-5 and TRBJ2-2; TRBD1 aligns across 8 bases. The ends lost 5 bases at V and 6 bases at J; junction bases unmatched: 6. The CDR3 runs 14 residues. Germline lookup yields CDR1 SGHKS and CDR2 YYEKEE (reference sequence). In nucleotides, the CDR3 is TGTGCCAGCAGAAGGGACAGGTTATCCGGGGAGCTGTTTTTT. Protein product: CASRRDRLSGELFF. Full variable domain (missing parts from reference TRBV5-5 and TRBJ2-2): DAGVTQSPTHLIKTRGQQVTLRCSPISGHKSVSWYQQVLGQGPQFIFQYYEKEERGRGNFPDRFSARQFPNYSSELNVNALLLGDSALYLCASRRDRLSGELFFGEGSRLTVL.